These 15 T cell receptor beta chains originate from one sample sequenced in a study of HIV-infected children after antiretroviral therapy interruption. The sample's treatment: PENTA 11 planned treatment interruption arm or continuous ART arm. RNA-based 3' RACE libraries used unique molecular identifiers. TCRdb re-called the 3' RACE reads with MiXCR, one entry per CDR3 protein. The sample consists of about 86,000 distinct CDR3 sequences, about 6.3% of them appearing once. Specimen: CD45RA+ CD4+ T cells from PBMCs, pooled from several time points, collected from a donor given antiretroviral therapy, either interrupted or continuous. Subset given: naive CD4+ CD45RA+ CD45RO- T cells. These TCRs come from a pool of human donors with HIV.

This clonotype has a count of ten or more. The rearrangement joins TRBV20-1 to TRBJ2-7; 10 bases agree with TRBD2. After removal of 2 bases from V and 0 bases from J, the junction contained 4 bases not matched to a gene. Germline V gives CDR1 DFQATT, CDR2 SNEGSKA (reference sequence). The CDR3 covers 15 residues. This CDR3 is CSARPSSGSSYEQYF. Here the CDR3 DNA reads TGCAGTGCTAGACCCTCTAGCGGGAGCTCCTACGAGCAGTACTTC.

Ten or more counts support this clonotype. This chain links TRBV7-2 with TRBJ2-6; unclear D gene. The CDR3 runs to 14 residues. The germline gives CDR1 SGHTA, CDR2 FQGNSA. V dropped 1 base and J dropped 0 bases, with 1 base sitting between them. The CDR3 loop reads CASSLDSGANVLTF. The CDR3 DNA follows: TGTGCCAGCAGCTTAGACTCTGGGGCCAACGTCCTGACTTTC.

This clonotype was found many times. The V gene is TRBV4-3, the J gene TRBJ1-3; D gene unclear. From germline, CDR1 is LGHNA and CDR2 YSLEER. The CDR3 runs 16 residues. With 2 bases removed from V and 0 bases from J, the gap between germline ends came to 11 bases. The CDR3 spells CASSQRQDYSGNTIYF. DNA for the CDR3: TGCGCCAGCAGCCAACGGCAGGATTACTCTGGAAACACCATATATTTT.

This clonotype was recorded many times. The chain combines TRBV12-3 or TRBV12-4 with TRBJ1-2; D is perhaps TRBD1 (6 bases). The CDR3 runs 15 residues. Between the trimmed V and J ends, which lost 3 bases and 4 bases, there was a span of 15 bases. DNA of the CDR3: TGTGCCAGCAGTTTGGGTGGGGGGCGTTTCTATGGCTACACCTTC. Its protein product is CASSLGGGRFYGYTF.

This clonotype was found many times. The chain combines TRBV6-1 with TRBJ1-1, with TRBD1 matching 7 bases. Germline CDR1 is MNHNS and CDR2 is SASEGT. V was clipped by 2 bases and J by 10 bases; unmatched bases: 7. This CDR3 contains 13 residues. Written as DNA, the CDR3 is TGTGCCAGCAGTGAAATGGGAGACAGGGCAGCTTTCTTT. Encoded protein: CASSEMGDRAAFF.

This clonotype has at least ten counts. CDR3 sequence reads: CASSLHMNTEAFF. CDR3 in DNA: TGTGCCAGCAGTCTACATATGAACACTGAAGCTTTCTTT. The chain is built from TRBV12-3 or TRBV12-4 and TRBJ1-1, with D unresolved. This CDR3 comprises 13 residues. The V gene lost 5 bases and the J gene lost 0 bases, with 7 bases spanning the gap.

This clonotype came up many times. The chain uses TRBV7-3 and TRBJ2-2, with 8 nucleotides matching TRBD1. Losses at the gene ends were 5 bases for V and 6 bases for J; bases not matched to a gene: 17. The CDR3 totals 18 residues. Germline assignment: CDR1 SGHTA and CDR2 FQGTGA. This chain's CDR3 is CASSPEGSGTGFSGELFF. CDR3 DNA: TGTGCCAGCAGCCCAGAAGGGTCCGGGACAGGTTTCTCCGGGGAGCTGTTTTTT.

This chain's CDR3 is CASSVRDRSTTIYF. The CDR3 region has the DNA TGTGCCAGCAGTGTTCGCGACAGGTCCACCACCATATATTTT. The V call is TRBV12-1, the J call TRBJ1-3; the D call TRBD1 from the table was never checked on the DNA. TRBV12-1 is given as a pseudogene. The CDR3 is 14 residues long.

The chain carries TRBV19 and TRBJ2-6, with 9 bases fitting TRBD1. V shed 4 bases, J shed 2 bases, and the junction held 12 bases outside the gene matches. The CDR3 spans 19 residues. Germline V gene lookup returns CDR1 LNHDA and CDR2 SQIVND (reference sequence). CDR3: CASSNRGRIVSTGANVLTF. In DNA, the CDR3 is TGTGCCAGTAGTAACAGGGGGCGGATCGTGAGTACTGGGGCCAACGTCCTGACTTTC.

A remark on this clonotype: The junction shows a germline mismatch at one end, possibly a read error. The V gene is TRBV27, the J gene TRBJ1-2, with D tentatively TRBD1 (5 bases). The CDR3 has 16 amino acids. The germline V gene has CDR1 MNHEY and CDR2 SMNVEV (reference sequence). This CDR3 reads CASSILAVGTASPMAF. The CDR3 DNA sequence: TGTGCCAGCAGCATCCTAGCAGTCGGGACCGCTTCTCCGATGGCCTTC.

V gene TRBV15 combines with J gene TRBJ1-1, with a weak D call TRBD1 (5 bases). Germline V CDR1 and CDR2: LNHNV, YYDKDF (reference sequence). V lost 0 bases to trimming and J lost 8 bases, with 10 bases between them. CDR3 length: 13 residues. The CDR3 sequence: CATSRDSRTEAFF. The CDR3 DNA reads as TGTGCCACCAGCAGAGATTCACGGACAGAAGCTTTCTTT. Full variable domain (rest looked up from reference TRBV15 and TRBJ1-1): DAMVIQNPRYQVTQFGKPVTLSCSQTLNHNVMYWYQQKSSQAPKLLFHYYDKDFNNEADTPDNFQSRRPNTSFCFLDIRSPGLGDTAMYLCATSRDSRTEAFFGQGTRLTVV.

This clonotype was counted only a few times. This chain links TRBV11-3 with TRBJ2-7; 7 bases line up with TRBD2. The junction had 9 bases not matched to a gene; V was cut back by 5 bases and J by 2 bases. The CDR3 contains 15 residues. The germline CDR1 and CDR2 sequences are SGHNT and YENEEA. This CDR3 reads CASSPGEGRTYEQYF. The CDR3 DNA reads TGTGCCAGCAGCCCCGGGGAGGGGCGTACCTACGAGCAGTACTTC.

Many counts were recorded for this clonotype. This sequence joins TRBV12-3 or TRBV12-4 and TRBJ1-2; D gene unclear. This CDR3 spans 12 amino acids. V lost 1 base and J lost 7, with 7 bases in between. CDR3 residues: CASSLGAFGYTF. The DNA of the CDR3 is TGTGCCAGCAGTTTAGGGGCGTTTGGCTACACCTTC.

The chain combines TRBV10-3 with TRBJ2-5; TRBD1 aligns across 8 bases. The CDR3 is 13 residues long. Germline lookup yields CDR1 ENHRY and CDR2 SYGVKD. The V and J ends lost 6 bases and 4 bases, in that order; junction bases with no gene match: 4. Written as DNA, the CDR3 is TGTGCCATCAGGACAGGGGTCGGAGAGACCCAGTACTTC. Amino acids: CAIRTGVGETQYF.

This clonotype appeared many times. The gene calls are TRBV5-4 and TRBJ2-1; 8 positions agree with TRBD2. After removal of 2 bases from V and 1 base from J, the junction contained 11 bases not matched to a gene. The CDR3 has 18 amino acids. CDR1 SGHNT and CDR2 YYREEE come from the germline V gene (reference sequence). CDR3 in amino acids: CASSFPGLAASSYNEQFF. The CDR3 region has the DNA TGTGCCAGCAGCTTTCCCGGACTAGCAGCCAGTTCCTACAATGAGCAGTTCTTC.